These T cell receptor beta chains were read from a single sample in a study of blood T cell repertoires in COVID-19. Measured with immunoSEQ multiplex PCR; TCRdb has only the in-frame clones, and not every one. The table lists around 94,000 clones, about 80% of them singletons. The sample comprised peripheral blood. Source of these receptors: a man in his 60s with acute or convalescent COVID-19. CDR3s include the opening cysteine and the closing phenylalanine or tryptophan. Each record gives: V gene, J gene, CDR3 protein.

v_call: TRBV5-6; j_call: TRBJ2-1; cdr3_aa: CASSIGQFYNEQFF
v_call: TRBV6-2/TRBV6-3; j_call: TRBJ2-7; cdr3_aa: CASSYVLTGSVKNEQYF
v_call: TRBV4-1; j_call: TRBJ1-5; cdr3_aa: CASSQRQANQPQHF
v_call: TRBV27; j_call: TRBJ1-4; cdr3_aa: CASSFPGQGSEKLFF
v_call: TRBV5-1; j_call: TRBJ2-2; cdr3_aa: CASSPDGTGNTGELFF
v_call: TRBV10-3; j_call: TRBJ1-1; cdr3_aa: CAISRTGGLTEAFF
v_call: TRBV2; j_call: TRBJ1-2; cdr3_aa: CASSPFAAAGGYTF
v_call: TRBV10-3; j_call: TRBJ1-5; cdr3_aa: CAISDSGGGTGGVGNQPQHF
v_call: TRBV29-1; j_call: TRBJ2-7; cdr3_aa: CSVEGGTGGNYEQYF
v_call: TRBV27; j_call: TRBJ2-7; cdr3_aa: CASSSIGQGNEQYF
v_call: TRBV19; j_call: TRBJ2-6; cdr3_aa: CASSMSGAGANVLTF
v_call: TRBV5-1; j_call: TRBJ2-7; cdr3_aa: CASSPDRVPYEQYF
v_call: TRBV5-5; j_call: TRBJ1-1; cdr3_aa: CASSHRQFTEAFF
v_call: TRBV25-1; j_call: TRBJ2-7; cdr3_aa: CASSEGRVEQYF
v_call: TRBV7-9; j_call: TRBJ1-2; cdr3_aa: CAIESRDSYGYTF
v_call: TRBV12-5; j_call: TRBJ1-1; cdr3_aa: CASGLGQTSGIGFF
v_call: TRBV2; j_call: TRBJ2-5; cdr3_aa: CASSETSGRQETQYF
v_call: TRBV7-2; j_call: TRBJ1-1; cdr3_aa: CASSLDGVNTEAFF
v_call: TRBV30; j_call: TRBJ1-2; cdr3_aa: CALSYRGLYGYTF
v_call: TRBV5-1; j_call: TRBJ1-2; cdr3_aa: CASSSLGGQGANYGYTF
v_call: TRBV7-9; j_call: TRBJ1-2; cdr3_aa: CASSSGLDRVYGYTF
v_call: TRBV4-1; j_call: TRBJ2-7; cdr3_aa: CASSQREGASAYEQYF
v_call: TRBV5-1; j_call: TRBJ1-6; cdr3_aa: CASSDFRGKVNSPLHF
v_call: TRBV24-1; j_call: TRBJ1-2; cdr3_aa: CATSEDRVNGYTF
v_call: TRBV5-1; j_call: TRBJ1-1; cdr3_aa: CASSLGTGAPEAFF
v_call: TRBV11-2; j_call: TRBJ2-7; cdr3_aa: CASSLERSPAYEQYF
v_call: TRBV4-2; j_call: TRBJ2-6; cdr3_aa: CASSQESLAGAGANVLTF
v_call: TRBV6-5; j_call: TRBJ2-1; cdr3_aa: CASSHPQGSENEQFF
v_call: TRBV10-3; j_call: TRBJ2-1; cdr3_aa: CAISGSGGSGDEQFF
v_call: TRBV5-1; j_call: TRBJ1-1; cdr3_aa: CASSLSPGSTEAFF
v_call: TRBV28; j_call: TRBJ1-1; cdr3_aa: CASRRQEDTEAFF
v_call: TRBV11-2; j_call: TRBJ1-4; cdr3_aa: CASSLVGGSTNEKLFF
v_call: TRBV5-5; j_call: TRBJ1-1; cdr3_aa: CASSLMSGLNTEAFF
v_call: TRBV7-2; j_call: TRBJ1-2; cdr3_aa: CASSPKAGLLGYGYTF
v_call: TRBV29-1; j_call: TRBJ1-2; cdr3_aa: CSVRSSFGYTF
v_call: TRBV7-3; j_call: TRBJ2-3; cdr3_aa: CASSTGSSTDTQYF
v_call: TRBV19; j_call: TRBJ2-7; cdr3_aa: CASTGTAYYEQYF
v_call: TRBV30; j_call: TRBJ1-5; cdr3_aa: CAWSSEIGQGSQPQHF
v_call: TRBV28; j_call: TRBJ2-1; cdr3_aa: CASSPGGVYNEQFF
v_call: TRBV18; j_call: TRBJ1-1; cdr3_aa: CASSPDRVNTEAFF
v_call: TRBV5-1; j_call: TRBJ1-1; cdr3_aa: CASSRTGETEAFF
v_call: TRBV19; j_call: TRBJ1-5; cdr3_aa: CASSIAGGNQPQHF
v_call: TRBV6-1; j_call: TRBJ1-4; cdr3_aa: CASSTTGGWEKLFF
v_call: TRBV7-2; j_call: TRBJ1-1; cdr3_aa: CASSPQRGQGPEAFF
v_call: TRBV20-1; j_call: TRBJ1-1; cdr3_aa: CSASERGGSNTEAFF
v_call: TRBV5-1; j_call: TRBJ1-1; cdr3_aa: CASSVAGMNTEAFF
v_call: TRBV30; j_call: TRBJ2-7; cdr3_aa: CAWSVGTTYEQYF
v_call: TRBV5-1; j_call: TRBJ1-2; cdr3_aa: CASSDGQGAGGYTF
v_call: TRBV27; j_call: TRBJ2-5; cdr3_aa: CASHRGRETQYF
v_call: TRBV4-1; j_call: TRBJ1-2; cdr3_aa: CASSQTGSGYGYTF
v_call: TRBV12-3/TRBV12-4; j_call: TRBJ1-3; cdr3_aa: CASSTDRGTIYF
v_call: TRBV7-9; j_call: TRBJ2-7; cdr3_aa: CASSLETGNEQYF
v_call: TRBV19; j_call: TRBJ1-3; cdr3_aa: CATEVKGGSGNTIYF
v_call: TRBV4-1; j_call: TRBJ2-1; cdr3_aa: CASRGTGLGEQFF
v_call: TRBV6-5; j_call: TRBJ1-5; cdr3_aa: CASSEGRNQPQHF
v_call: TRBV19; j_call: TRBJ1-2; cdr3_aa: CASQRNKQGTSNYGYTF
v_call: TRBV28; j_call: TRBJ2-7; cdr3_aa: CASSPTRASGASYEQYF